One TCR beta chain is described in this entry. RNA transcripts were the template for amplifying TCR beta CDR3 regions. HTBI primers were employed in a first-round RT-PCR of the TCR CDR3. One entry per CDR3 protein, called by TCRdb with MiXCR from the multiplex PCR reads. The sample records hundreds of thousands of distinct CDR3 sequences, about a sixth being singletons. When ophthalmopathy did not progress within 18 months, Graves' hyperthyroidism was considered stable. Patients between 18 and 65 years old had hyperthyroidism, newly diagnosed and lasting under 2 months. Diagnosis relied on clinical symptoms, serum thyroxine and TRAb, thyroid ultrasound and orbital computed tomography. PBMCs were derived from 7.5 to 10 ml fresh peripheral blood. These data come from a study of T cells in Graves' hyperthyroidism and ophthalmopathy. Germline lookup yields CDR1 LNHDA and CDR2 SQIVND (reference sequence). The CDR3 covers 13 residues. V was trimmed by 8 bases and J by 2 bases, leaving 11 bases between them.

The sample was blood. This receptor was taken from a woman between 18 and 29 years old with Graves' hyperthyroidism. The chain carries TRBV19 and TRBJ2-3, with D perhaps matching TRBD1 (6 bases). The CDR3 nucleotides are TGTGCCAGTCGGACAGCGGACACAGATACGCAGTATTTT. It is translated as CASRTADTDTQYF.